Shown below are 23 T cell receptor beta chains from a single sample sequenced in a study of cytomegalovirus exposure and HLA in healthy donors. The PCR employed 60 Vbeta primers together with 13 Jbeta primers. The repertoire was sequenced with immunoSEQ multiplex PCR; TCRdb's copy has only in-frame clones and lacks some. The sample consists of more than 95,000 clones, around 80% of them appearing once. The sequenced sample was PBMCs. All receptors derive from a woman aged 55-70 years in good health and CMV-seropositive.

The J gene is TRBJ2-7, the V gene TRBV27; TRBD1 aligns across 9 bases. Per the germline V gene, CDR1 is MNHEY and CDR2 is SMNVEV (reference sequence). The trim removed 9 bases at V and 2 bases at J, leaving 2 bases unmatched. The CDR3 is 12 amino acids. The DNA for the CDR3 is TGTGCCAGTTGGACAGGGGCCTACGAGCAGTACTTC. Translating it yields CASWTGAYEQYF.

The chain carries TRBV18 and TRBJ2-1; 7 bases are a match to TRBD2. The CDR3 is 14 residues long. Germline-derived CDR1 and CDR2 are KGHSH and LQKENI. Trimming removed 1 base from V and 7 bases from J; junction bases left unmatched: 4. The CDR3 DNA is TGTGCCAGCTCACCACGGGGGGGAGTAAATGAGCAGTTCTTC. This encodes CASSPRGGVNEQFF.

This chain links TRBV4-2 with TRBJ2-6; 8 bases map to TRBD1. Germline V CDR1 and CDR2: LGHNA, YNFKEQ. The CDR3 loop spans 17 amino acids. The junction had 8 bases not matched to a gene; V was cut back by 5 bases and J by 2 bases. This CDR3 reads CASSFQGARTGANVLTF. In nucleotides, the CDR3 is TGTGCCAGCAGCTTTCAGGGGGCGCGGACTGGGGCCAACGTCCTGACTTTC.

This clone was recorded only once. The rearrangement links TRBV4-3 to TRBJ1-2; 7 nucleotides line up with TRBD1. CDR1 is LGHNA and CDR2 is YSLEER in the germline V gene. Germline trimming cut 2 bases from V and 7 bases from J; bases unmatched to any gene: 7. The CDR3 runs 14 residues. CDR3 in amino acids: CASSQRQGVGGYTF. Written as DNA, the CDR3 is TGCGCCAGCAGCCAAAGACAGGGTGTTGGTGGCTACACCTTC.

The CDR3 nucleotides are TGTGCCAGCAGTGAGATAACAGGGTGGTCCTACGAGCAGTACTTC. Translation gives CASSEITGWSYEQYF. The chain links TRBV2 to TRBJ2-7, with D possibly being TRBD1 (6 bases). The V and J ends lost 3 bases and 1 base respectively, with 13 bases between them. CDR1 and CDR2 from the germline V gene are SNHLY and FYNNEI. The CDR3 is 15 amino acids.

The rearrangement joins TRBV10-1 to TRBJ1-6; the D is unclear. Deletions cut 7 bases from V and 6 bases from J, with 25 bases between. The CDR3 consists of 18 residues. Per the germline V gene, CDR1 is WNHNN and CDR2 is SYGVQD (reference sequence). The DNA for the CDR3 is TGCGCCAGCAAGCAGCGCCCGCCATTTCCCATTGGTAATTCACCCCTCCACTTT. It codes for CASKQRPPFPIGNSPLHF.

V is TRBV5-1 and J is TRBJ2-1; 14 nucleotides match TRBD2. The germline V gene has CDR1 SGHRS and CDR2 YFSETQ. V shed 4 bases and J 6 bases; nucleotides not matched to a gene: 3. The CDR3 totals 15 residues. CDR3: CASSLGTSGSNEQFF. The CDR3 DNA follows: TGCGCCAGCAGCCTTGGGACTAGCGGGAGCAATGAGCAGTTCTTC.

As DNA, the CDR3 is TGTGCCAGCAGCTCCCGGACAGGCGGAAAACTGTTTTTT. It translates to CASSSRTGGKLFF. The genes are TRBV21-1 and TRBJ1-4; no check of the table's D call, TRBD1, against the DNA was made. TRBV21-1 is given as a pseudogene. CDR3 length: 13 residues.

This chain connects TRBV6-5 to TRBJ1-1; 7 positions agree with TRBD1. This CDR3 contains 13 residues. The germline V gene has CDR1 MNHEY and CDR2 SVGAGI. The V and J ends lost 4 bases and 9 bases, in that order; junction bases with no gene match: 8. DNA for the CDR3: TGTGCCAGCAGTTCCCTCTCACAGGGGCAAGCTTTCTTT. Its translation is CASSSLSQGQAFF.

This clone showed up just a few times. This chain connects TRBV7-6 to TRBJ1-1; 10 bases fit TRBD1. Germline V gene data show CDR1 as SGHVS and CDR2 as FNYEAQ. The trim removed 11 bases at V and 10 bases at J, leaving 13 bases unmatched. CDR3 length: 13 residues. This CDR3 is CAGEGARDRGAFF. DNA of the CDR3: TGTGCCGGAGAGGGGGCCAGGGACAGGGGAGCTTTCTTT.

This sequence joins TRBV6-1 and TRBJ2-5, with no clear D. V was cut by 2 bases and J by 1 base, with 8 bases left in between. CDR1 and CDR2 from the germline V gene are MNHNS and SASEGT. This CDR3 is 14 amino acids long. The CDR3 loop reads CASSEMISQETQYF. The CDR3 bases are TGTGCCAGCAGTGAAATGATTAGCCAAGAGACCCAGTACTTC.

This sequence joins TRBV5-4 and TRBJ1-2, with 7 nucleotides matching TRBD1. The germline V gene has CDR1 SGHNT and CDR2 YYREEE (reference sequence). The CDR3 spans 14 residues. After removal of 4 bases from V and 2 bases from J, the junction contained 5 bases not matched to a gene. The CDR3 protein is CASSRGQLNYGYTF. The CDR3 DNA is TGTGCCAGCAGCAGGGGACAGCTAAACTATGGCTACACCTTC.

This chain links TRBV4-1 with TRBJ2-2; 7 bases are a match to TRBD2. The CDR3 spans 15 residues. The J segment lost 2 bases and the V segment lost 1 base, leaving 1 base of the junction unmatched. Germline V lookup: CDR1 MGHRA, CDR2 YSYEKL. Here the CDR3 reads CASSQGDYNTGELFF. The CDR3 DNA is TGCGCCAGCAGCCAAGGGGACTACAACACCGGGGAGCTGTTTTTT.

This clone was recorded a few times. The chain uses TRBV6-6 and TRBJ2-7, with TRBD1 matching 8 bases. The CDR3 is 13 amino acids. Germline V gene lookup returns CDR1 MNHNY and CDR2 SVGAGI (reference sequence). With V trimmed by 5 bases and J by 6 bases, 6 bases remained unmatched. The CDR3 DNA sequence: TGTGCCAGCAGTCCCGATACAGGGGGCGAGCAGTACTTC. Protein sequence: CASSPDTGGEQYF.

The rearrangement links TRBV29-1 to TRBJ2-7; D gene ambiguous. The CDR3 extends over 11 amino acids. Per the germline V gene, CDR1 is SQVTM and CDR2 is ANQGSEA. V lost 2 bases, J lost 2 bases, and 4 bases lay in between. The chain's CDR3 is CSVESAYEQYF. The CDR3 nucleotides are TGCAGCGTTGAATCAGCCTACGAGCAGTACTTC.

V gene TRBV7-9 combines with J gene TRBJ2-3; tentatively, D is TRBD2 (5 bases). V dropped 1 base and J dropped 4 bases, with 12 bases sitting between them. The CDR3 extends over 15 amino acids. CDR1 is SEHNR and CDR2 is FQNEAQ in the germline V gene (reference sequence). As DNA, the CDR3 is TGTGCCAGCAGCTTAGTGGCGGGTACGGCAGATACGCAGTATTTT. It translates to CASSLVAGTADTQYF.

This rearrangement joins TRBV28 to TRBJ2-5; 7 bases line up with TRBD1. The trim removed 4 bases at V and 3 bases at J, leaving 5 bases unmatched. Germline V CDR1 and CDR2: MDHEN, SYDVKM. CDR3 length: 14 amino acids. CDR3 sequence: CASSSGTVKETQYF. The CDR3 nucleotides read TGTGCCAGCAGTTCCGGGACAGTAAAAGAGACCCAGTACTTC.

The chain links TRBV7-2 to TRBJ2-3, with D tentatively TRBD2 (6 bases). Germline V lookup: CDR1 SGHTA, CDR2 FQGNSA. The CDR3 consists of 14 residues. V was cut by 5 bases and J by 5 bases, with 14 bases left in between. CDR3 in DNA: TGTGCCAGCAGCGGCGGAGGGTCAGTAGATACGCAGTATTTT. It encodes CASSGGGSVDTQYF.

The chain recombines TRBV5-1 with TRBJ1-1, with TRBD1 matching 7 bases. The junction had 2 bases not matched to a gene; V was cut back by 3 bases and J by 0 bases. Germline lookup yields CDR1 SGHRS and CDR2 YFSETQ. This CDR3 is built from 14 residues. The CDR3 reads CASSSQGLNTEAFF. For the CDR3, the DNA is TGCGCCAGCAGCTCACAGGGGTTGAACACTGAAGCTTTCTTT.

The rearrangement links TRBV30 to TRBJ1-2; tentatively, D is TRBD1 (5 bases). V dropped 1 base and J dropped 7 bases, with 13 bases sitting between them. The germline CDR1 and CDR2 sequences are GTSNPN and SVGIG (reference sequence). CDR3 length: 13 amino acids. Here the CDR3 reads CAWSGDRATGYTF. The CDR3, as DNA: TGTGCCTGGAGTGGAGACAGAGCAACTGGCTACACCTTC.

The chain uses TRBV6-1 and TRBJ1-2; the match to TRBD1 covers 10 bases. V shed 3 bases and J 4 bases; nucleotides not matched to a gene: 8. Germline V gene lookup returns CDR1 MNHNS and CDR2 SASEGT. This CDR3 region has 16 residues. In DNA, the CDR3 is TGTGCCAGCAGTGACCCGGGACAGGGGATCGGCTATGGCTACACCTTC. Residues: CASSDPGQGIGYGYTF.

The chain recombines TRBV7-9 with TRBJ2-5; 9 bases align to TRBD1. The CDR3 loop spans 17 amino acids. J was trimmed by 0 bases and V by 5 bases; bases with no gene match: 10. CDR1 and CDR2 (germline): SEHNR, FQNEAQ (reference sequence). The CDR3 spells CASSPLGGTGYQETQYF. CDR3 DNA: TGTGCCAGCAGCCCCTTAGGGGGGACAGGGTACCAAGAGACCCAGTACTTC.

With regard to this clone: In the same sample, other DNA sequences code for this CDR3. CDR3 protein: CASSQLAGGSHEQFF. DNA for the CDR3: TGTGCCAGCAGTCAACTAGCGGGGGGCTCCCATGAGCAGTTCTTC. V and J are TRBV27 and TRBJ2-1; 12 nucleotides match TRBD2. Trimming took 5 bases from V and 8 from J; bases not matched to a gene: 7. The CDR3 sequence is 15 residues long. Per the germline V gene, CDR1 is MNHEY and CDR2 is SMNVEV (reference sequence).